The present TCR beta chain was sequenced within a study of OX40 agonist ivuxolimab in advanced cancers. Whole-study findings and limits: Among the lowest levels of clonal expansion were found in partial responders at 0.1-3.0 mg/kg.

The V end lost 5 bases, the J end lost 2 bases, and 11 bases lay between the germline ends. The CDR3 covers 14 residues. Per germline, CDR1 SGHDN and CDR2 FVKESK. Produced via immunoSEQ multiplex PCR; TCRdb's table is partial and in-frame only. The sample holds fewer than 120,000 clones, over 85% seen once. With respect to this clone: Antigen specificity is unknown.

The chain combines TRBV14 with TRBJ2-3, with D tentatively TRBD1 (5 bases). The receptor comes from an adult with an advanced solid tumor such as melanoma, head and neck, liver or kidney cancer. Material: CD4+ or CD8+ T cells sorted from blood, obtained in a trial of the OX40 agonist ivuxolimab. The CDR3 nucleotides read TGTGCCAGCAGCTGGGGCCTAATCACAGATACGCAGTATTTT. It is translated as CASSWGLITDTQYF. The complete variable domain, with remaining parts taken from reference TRBV14 and TRBJ2-3, reads EAGVTQFPSHSVIEKGQTVTLRCDPISGHDNLYWYRRVMGKEIKFLLHFVKESKQDESGMPNNRFLAERTGGTYSTLKVQPAELEDSGVYFCASSWGLITDTQYFGPGTRLTVL.